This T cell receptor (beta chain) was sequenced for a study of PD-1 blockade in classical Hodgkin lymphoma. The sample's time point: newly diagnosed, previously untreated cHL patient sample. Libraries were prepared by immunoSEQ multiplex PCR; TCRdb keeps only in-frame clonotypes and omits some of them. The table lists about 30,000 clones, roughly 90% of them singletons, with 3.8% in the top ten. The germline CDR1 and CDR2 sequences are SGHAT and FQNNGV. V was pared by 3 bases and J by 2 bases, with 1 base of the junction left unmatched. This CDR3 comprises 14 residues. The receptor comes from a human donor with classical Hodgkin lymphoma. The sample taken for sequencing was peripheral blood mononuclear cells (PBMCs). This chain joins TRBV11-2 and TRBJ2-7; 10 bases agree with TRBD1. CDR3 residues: CASSLGTGAYEQYF. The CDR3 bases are TGTGCCAGCAGCTTGGGGACAGGGGCCTACGAGCAGTACTTC.